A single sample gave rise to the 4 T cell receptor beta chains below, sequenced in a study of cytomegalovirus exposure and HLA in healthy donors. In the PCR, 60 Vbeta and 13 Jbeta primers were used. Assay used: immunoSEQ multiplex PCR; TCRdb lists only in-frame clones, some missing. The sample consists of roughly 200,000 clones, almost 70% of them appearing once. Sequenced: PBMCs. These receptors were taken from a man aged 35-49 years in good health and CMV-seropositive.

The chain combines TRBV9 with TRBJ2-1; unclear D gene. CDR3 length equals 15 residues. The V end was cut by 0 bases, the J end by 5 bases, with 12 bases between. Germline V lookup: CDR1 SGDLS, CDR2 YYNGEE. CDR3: CASSVAMGRNNEQFF. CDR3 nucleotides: TGTGCCAGCAGCGTAGCAATGGGCAGGAACAATGAGCAGTTCTTC. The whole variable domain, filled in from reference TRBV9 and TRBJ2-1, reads DSGVTQTPKHLITATGQRVTLRCSPRSGDLSVYWYQQSLDQGLQFLIQYYNGEERAKGNILERFSAQQFPDLHSELNLSSLELGDSALYFCASSVAMGRNNEQFFGPGTRLTVL.

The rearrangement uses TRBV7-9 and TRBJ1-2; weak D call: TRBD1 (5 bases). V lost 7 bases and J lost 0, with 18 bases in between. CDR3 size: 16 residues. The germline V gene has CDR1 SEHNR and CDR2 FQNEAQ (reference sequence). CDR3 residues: CASIPLGGRTNYGYTF. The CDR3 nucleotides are TGTGCCAGCATCCCTTTGGGGGGGAGGACTAACTATGGCTACACCTTC.

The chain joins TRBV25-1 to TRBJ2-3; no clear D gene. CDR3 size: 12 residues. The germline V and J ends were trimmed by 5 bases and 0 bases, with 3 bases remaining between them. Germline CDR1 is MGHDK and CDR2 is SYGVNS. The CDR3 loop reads CASSLSTDTQYF. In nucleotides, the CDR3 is TGTGCCAGCAGTCTAAGCACAGATACGCAGTATTTT. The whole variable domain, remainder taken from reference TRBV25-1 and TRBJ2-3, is EADIYQTPRYLVIGTGKKITLECSQTMGHDKMYWYQQDPGMELHLIHYSYGVNSTEKGDLSSESTVSRIRTEHFPLTLESARPSHTSQYLCASSLSTDTQYFGPGTRLTVL.

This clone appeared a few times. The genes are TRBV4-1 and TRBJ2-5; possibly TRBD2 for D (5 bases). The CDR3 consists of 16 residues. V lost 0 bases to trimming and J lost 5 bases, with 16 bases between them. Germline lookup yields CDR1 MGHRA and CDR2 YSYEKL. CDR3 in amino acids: CASSQDGAAEGETQYF. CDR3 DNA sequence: TGCGCCAGCAGCCAAGATGGTGCGGCCGAGGGCGAGACCCAGTACTTC.